One and the same sample provided the 4 T cell receptor beta chains below, sequenced in a study of neurological immune-mediated disorders. TCRdb re-called the 5' RACE reads with MiXCR, one entry per CDR3 protein. The sample lists about 25,000 distinct CDR3 sequences, about 3.5% seen once, with 7% in the top ten. Sequenced sample: PBMCs. These receptors all stem from a woman aged 25 to 45 with multiple sclerosis.

This clonotype was counted ten times or more. J is TRBJ1-4 and V is TRBV6-5; a possible D gene is TRBD1 (5 bases). V gave up 3 bases and J gave up 6 bases, with 8 bases separating them. The CDR3 runs 13 residues. CDR1 and CDR2 from the germline V gene are MNHEY and SVGAGI. The DNA for the CDR3 is TGTGCCAGCAGTTATGGGGGGGATGAAAAACTGTTTTTT. Translating gives CASSYGGDEKLFF.

This clonotype was counted only a few times. A read error is possible here, since a much larger clone lies one base away. V gene TRBV5-1 combines with J gene TRBJ1-1; no definite D call. The CDR3 loop spans 14 amino acids. Germline assignment: CDR1 SGHRS and CDR2 YFSETQ. The V end lost 4 bases, the J end lost 1 base, and 11 bases lay between the germline ends. CDR3: CASSRRERNTEAFF. The CDR3 bases are TGCGCCAGCAGCCGGAGGGAAAGGAACACTGAAGCTTTCTTT.

This clonotype was recorded at least ten times. A read error may produce the germline difference seen at one junction end. The V gene is TRBV12-3 or TRBV12-4, the J gene TRBJ1-5, with D tentatively TRBD1 (6 bases). The CDR3 length is 13 residues. CDR3 bases: TGTGCCAGCAGTTCCCAGGGGTTTCAGCCCCAGAATTTT. Amino acid sequence: CASSSQGFQPQNF.

This clonotype was observed at least ten times. The chain links TRBV7-8 to TRBJ2-4; D is undetermined. Trimming removed 2 bases at V and 1 base at J, with 9 bases between. Germline V gene sequence: CDR1 SGHVS, CDR2 FQNEAQ. The CDR3 contains 15 residues. CDR3 residues: CASSLSTRAKNIQYF. In DNA, the CDR3 is TGTGCCAGCAGCTTAAGTACGAGGGCCAAAAACATTCAGTACTTC.